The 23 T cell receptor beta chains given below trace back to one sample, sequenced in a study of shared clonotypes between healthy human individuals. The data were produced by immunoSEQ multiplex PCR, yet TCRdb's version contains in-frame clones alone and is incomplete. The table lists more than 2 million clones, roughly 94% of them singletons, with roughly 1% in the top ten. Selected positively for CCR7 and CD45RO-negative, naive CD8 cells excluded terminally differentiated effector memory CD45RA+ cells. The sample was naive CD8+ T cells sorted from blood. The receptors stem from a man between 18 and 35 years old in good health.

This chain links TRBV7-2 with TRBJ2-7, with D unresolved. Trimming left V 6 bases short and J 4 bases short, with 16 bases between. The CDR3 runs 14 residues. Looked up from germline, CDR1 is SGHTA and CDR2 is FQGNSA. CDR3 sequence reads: CASRSATMNYEQYF. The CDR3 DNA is TGTGCCAGCAGATCGGCTACTATGAATTACGAGCAGTACTTC.

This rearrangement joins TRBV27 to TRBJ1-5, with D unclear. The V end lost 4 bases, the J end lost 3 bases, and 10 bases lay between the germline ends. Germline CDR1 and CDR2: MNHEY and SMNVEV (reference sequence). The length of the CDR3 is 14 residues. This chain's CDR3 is CASSSLQFNQPQHF. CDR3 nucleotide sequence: TGTGCCAGCAGTTCCCTTCAGTTCAATCAGCCCCAGCATTTT.

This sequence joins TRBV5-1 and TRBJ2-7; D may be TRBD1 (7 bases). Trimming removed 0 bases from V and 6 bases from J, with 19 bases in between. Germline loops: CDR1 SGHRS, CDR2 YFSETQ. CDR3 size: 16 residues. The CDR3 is CASSLEGRQGGSEQYF. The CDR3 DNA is TGCGCCAGCAGCTTGGAAGGGCGACAGGGAGGCTCCGAGCAGTACTTC.

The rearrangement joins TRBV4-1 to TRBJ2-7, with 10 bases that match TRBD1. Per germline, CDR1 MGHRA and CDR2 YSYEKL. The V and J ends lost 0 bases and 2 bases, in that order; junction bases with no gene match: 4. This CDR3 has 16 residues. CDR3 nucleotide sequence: TGCGCCAGCAGCCAAGATCGGACAGGGGGGCCCTACGAGCAGTACTTC. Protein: CASSQDRTGGPYEQYF.

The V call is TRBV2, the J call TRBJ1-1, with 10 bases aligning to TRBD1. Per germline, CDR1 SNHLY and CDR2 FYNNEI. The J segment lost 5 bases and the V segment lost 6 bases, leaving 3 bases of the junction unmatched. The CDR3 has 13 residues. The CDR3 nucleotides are TGTGCCAGCAGCTTGGACAGGGGGACTGAAGCTTTCTTT. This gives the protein CASSLDRGTEAFF. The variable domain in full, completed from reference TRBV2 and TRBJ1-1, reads EPEVTQTPSHQVTQMGQEVILRCVPISNHLYFYWYRQILGQKVEFLVSFYNNEISEKSEIFDDQFSVERPDGSNFTLKIRSTKLEDSAMYFCASSLDRGTEAFFGQGTRLTVV.

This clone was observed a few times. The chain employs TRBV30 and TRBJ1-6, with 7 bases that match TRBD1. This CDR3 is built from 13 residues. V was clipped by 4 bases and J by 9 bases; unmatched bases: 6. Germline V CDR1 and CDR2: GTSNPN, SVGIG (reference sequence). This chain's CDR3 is CAWTTGVGSPLHF. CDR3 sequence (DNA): TGTGCCTGGACCACAGGGGTGGGTTCACCCCTCCACTTT. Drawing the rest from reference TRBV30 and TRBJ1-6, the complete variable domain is SQTIHQWPATLVQPVGSPLSLECTVEGTSNPNLYWYRQAAGRGLQLLFYSVGIGQISSEVPQNLSASRPQDRQFILSSKKLLLSDSGFYLCAWTTGVGSPLHFGNGTRLTVT.

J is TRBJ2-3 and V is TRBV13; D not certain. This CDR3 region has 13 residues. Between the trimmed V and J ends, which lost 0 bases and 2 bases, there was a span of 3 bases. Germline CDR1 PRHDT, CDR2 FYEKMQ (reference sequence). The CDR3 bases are TGTGCCAGCAGCTTAGGAGACACAGATACGCAGTATTTT. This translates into CASSLGDTDTQYF. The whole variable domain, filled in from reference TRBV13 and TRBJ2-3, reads AAGVIQSPRHLIKEKRETATLKCYPIPRHDTVYWYQQGPGQDPQFLISFYEKMQSDKGSIPDRFSAQQFSDYHSELNMSSLELGDSALYFCASSLGDTDTQYFGPGTRLTVL.

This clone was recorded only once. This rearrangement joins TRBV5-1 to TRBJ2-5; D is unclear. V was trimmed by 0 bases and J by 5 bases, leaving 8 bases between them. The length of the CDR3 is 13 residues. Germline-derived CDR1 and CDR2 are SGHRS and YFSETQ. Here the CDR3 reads CASSLEDRETQYF. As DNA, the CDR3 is TGCGCCAGCAGCTTGGAGGATAGGGAGACCCAGTACTTC.

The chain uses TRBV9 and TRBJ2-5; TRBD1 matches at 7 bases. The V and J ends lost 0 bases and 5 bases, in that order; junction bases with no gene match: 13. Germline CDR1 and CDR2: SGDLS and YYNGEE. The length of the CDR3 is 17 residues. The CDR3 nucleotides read TGTGCCAGCAGCGTAGAAGGGGGCGAGACAGGTGCGGAGACCCAGTACTTC. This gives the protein CASSVEGGETGAETQYF. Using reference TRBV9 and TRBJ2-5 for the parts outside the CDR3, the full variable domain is DSGVTQTPKHLITATGQRVTLRCSPRSGDLSVYWYQQSLDQGLQFLIQYYNGEERAKGNILERFSAQQFPDLHSELNLSSLELGDSALYFCASSVEGGETGAETQYFGPGTRLLVL.

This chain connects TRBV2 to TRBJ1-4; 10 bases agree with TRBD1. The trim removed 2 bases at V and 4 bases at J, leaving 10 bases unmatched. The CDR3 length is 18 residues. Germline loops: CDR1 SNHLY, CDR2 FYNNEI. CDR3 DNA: TGTGCCAGCAGTGAACGGGGACAGGGGTTTGGGGTTAATGAAAAACTGTTTTTT. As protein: CASSERGQGFGVNEKLFF.

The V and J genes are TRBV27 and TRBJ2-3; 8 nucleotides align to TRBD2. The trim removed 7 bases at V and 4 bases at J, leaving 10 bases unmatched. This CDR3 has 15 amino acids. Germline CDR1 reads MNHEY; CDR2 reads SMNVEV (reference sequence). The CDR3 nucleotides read TGTGCCAGCACCCCCTCAGCGGGAGCGGCAGATACGCAGTATTTT. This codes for CASTPSAGAADTQYF.

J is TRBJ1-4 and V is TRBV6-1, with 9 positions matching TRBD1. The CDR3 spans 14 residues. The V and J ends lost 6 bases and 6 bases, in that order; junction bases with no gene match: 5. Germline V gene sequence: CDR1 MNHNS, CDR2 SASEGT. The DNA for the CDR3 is TGTGCCAGCAGCCGACAGGGGGATTATGAAAAACTGTTTTTT. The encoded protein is CASSRQGDYEKLFF.

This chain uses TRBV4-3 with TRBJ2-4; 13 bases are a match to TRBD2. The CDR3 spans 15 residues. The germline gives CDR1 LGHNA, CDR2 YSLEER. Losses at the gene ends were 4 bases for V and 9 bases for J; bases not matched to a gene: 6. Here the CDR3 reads CASSRLAGGDGIQYF. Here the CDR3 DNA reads TGCGCCAGCAGCCGACTAGCGGGAGGCGATGGCATTCAGTACTTC.

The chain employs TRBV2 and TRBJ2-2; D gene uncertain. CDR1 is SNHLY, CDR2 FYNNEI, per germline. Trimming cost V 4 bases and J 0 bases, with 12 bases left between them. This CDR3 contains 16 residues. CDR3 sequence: CASSAPGLANTGELFF. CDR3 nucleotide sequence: TGTGCCAGCAGTGCCCCCGGGCTAGCGAACACCGGGGAGCTGTTTTTT.

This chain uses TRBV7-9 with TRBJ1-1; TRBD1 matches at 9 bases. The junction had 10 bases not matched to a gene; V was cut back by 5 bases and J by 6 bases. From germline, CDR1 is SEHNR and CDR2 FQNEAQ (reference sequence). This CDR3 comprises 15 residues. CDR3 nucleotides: TGTGCCAGCAGCAAGAAAGGACAGGGGTGGGCTGAAGCTTTCTTT. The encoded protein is CASSKKGQGWAEAFF.

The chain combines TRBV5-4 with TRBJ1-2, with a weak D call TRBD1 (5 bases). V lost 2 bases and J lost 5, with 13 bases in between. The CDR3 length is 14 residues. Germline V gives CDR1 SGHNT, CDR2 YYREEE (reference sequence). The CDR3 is CASSLTGTGYGYTF. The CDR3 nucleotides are TGTGCCAGCAGCTTAACCGGGACGGGATATGGCTACACCTTC.

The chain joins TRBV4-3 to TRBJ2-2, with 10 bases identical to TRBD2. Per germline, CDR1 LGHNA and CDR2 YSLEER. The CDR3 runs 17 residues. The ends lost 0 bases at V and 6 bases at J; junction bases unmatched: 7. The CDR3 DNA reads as TGCGCCAGCAGCCAAGAGATTGTCGGACTAGCGGCCGGGGAGCTGTTTTTT. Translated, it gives CASSQEIVGLAAGELFF.

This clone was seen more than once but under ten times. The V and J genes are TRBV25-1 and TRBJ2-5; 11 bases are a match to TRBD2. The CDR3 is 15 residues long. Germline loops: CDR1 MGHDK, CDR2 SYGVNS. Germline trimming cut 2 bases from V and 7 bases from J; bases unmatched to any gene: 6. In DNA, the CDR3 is TGTGCCAGCAGTGAAATGGGTCTAGCGGGGGGGACCCAGTACTTC. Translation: CASSEMGLAGGTQYF.

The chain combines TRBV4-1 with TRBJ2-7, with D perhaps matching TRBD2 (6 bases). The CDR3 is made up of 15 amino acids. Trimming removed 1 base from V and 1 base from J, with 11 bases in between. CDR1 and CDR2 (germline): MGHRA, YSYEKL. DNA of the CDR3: TGCGCCAGCAGCCAAGCCGTAGCGGCTTCCTACGAGCAGTACTTC. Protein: CASSQAVAASYEQYF.

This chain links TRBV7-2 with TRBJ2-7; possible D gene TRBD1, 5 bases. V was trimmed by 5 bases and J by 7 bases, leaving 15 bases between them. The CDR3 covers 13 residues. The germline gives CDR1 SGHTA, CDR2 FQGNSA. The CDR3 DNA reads TGTGCCAGCAGCCCCCATGGGGCAGGGGAGCAGTACTTC. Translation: CASSPHGAGEQYF.

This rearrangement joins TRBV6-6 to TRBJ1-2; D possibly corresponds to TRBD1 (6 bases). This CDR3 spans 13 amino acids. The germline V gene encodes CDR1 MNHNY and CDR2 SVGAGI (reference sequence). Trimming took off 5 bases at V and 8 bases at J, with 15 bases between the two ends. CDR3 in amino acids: CASSPTGIHGYTF. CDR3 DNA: TGTGCCAGCAGTCCTACAGGGATTCACGGCTACACCTTC.

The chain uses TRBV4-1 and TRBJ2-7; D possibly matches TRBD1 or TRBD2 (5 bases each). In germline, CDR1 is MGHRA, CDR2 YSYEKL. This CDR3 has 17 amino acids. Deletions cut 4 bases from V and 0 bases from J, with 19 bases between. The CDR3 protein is CASSRVHRGESSYEQYF. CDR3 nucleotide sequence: TGCGCCAGCAGCCGGGTTCACCGGGGCGAAAGCTCCTACGAGCAGTACTTC.

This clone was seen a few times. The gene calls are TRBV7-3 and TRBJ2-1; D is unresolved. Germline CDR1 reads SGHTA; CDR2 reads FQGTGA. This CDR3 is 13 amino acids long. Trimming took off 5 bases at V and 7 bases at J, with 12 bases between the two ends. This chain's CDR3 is CASSINNENEQFF. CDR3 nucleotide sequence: TGTGCCAGCAGCATCAATAACGAGAATGAGCAGTTCTTC.